Listed here are 19 T cell receptor beta chains from one sample, sequenced in a study of cytomegalovirus exposure and HLA in healthy donors. This PCR relied on a set of 60 Vbeta primers and 13 Jbeta primers. Sequencing was performed with immunoSEQ multiplex PCR; in TCRdb, only in-frame clones are kept and a portion is missing. The sample consists of approximately 110,000 clones, roughly 69% of them appearing once. Specimen: PBMCs. The receptors come from a woman between 40 and 50 years old in good health and CMV-seropositive.

The chain employs TRBV6-5 and TRBJ2-7; the D gene is possibly TRBD1 (6 bases). Trimming stripped 4 bases from V and 7 bases from J, with 14 bases between. Germline V gives CDR1 MNHEY, CDR2 SVGAGI. The CDR3 has 13 residues. CDR3 protein: CASSSPTTGEQYF. CDR3 bases: TGTGCCAGCAGTTCCCCAACTACAGGGGAGCAGTACTTC.

The CDR3 here is CASSVQGAETQYF. CDR3 sequence (DNA): TGTGCCAGCAGCGTACAGGGTGCAGAGACCCAGTACTTC. The chain uses TRBV13 and TRBJ2-5; a possible D gene is TRBD1 (6 bases). CDR3 length equals 13 residues. Looked up from germline, CDR1 is PRHDT and CDR2 is FYEKMQ (reference sequence). V shed 5 bases and J shed 4 bases, with 11 bases lying between them.

This chain uses TRBV29-1 with TRBJ1-1; tentatively, D is TRBD1 (5 bases). CDR3 length: 13 amino acids. In germline, CDR1 is SQVTM, CDR2 ANQGSEA. V was trimmed by 1 base and J by 1 base, leaving 7 bases between them. The CDR3 reads CSVEAQGNTEAFF. The CDR3 nucleotides read TGCAGCGTTGAAGCCCAGGGGAACACTGAAGCTTTCTTT.

This clone was seen more than once but under ten times. J is TRBJ1-5 and V is TRBV2; 7 nucleotides match TRBD1. The J segment lost 3 bases and the V segment lost 6 bases, leaving 2 bases of the junction unmatched. CDR1 is SNHLY and CDR2 is FYNNEI in the germline V gene. This CDR3 contains 13 residues. As DNA, the CDR3 is TGTGCCAGCAGGGGACAGTACAATCAGCCCCAGCATTTT. It codes for CASRGQYNQPQHF.

The rearrangement uses TRBV6-1 and TRBJ2-3; unclear D gene. Trimming stripped 1 base from V and 2 bases from J, with 7 bases between. From germline, CDR1 is MNHNS and CDR2 SASEGT. The CDR3 is made up of 14 amino acids. As DNA, the CDR3 is TGTGCCAGCAGTGAAGGAGGCTCCACAGATACGCAGTATTTT. Amino acids: CASSEGGSTDTQYF.

This chain links TRBV7-9 with TRBJ1-4; D gene unclear. This CDR3 has 14 amino acids. Trimming pared 2 bases from V and 6 bases from J, leaving 10 bases between. Per germline, CDR1 SEHNR and CDR2 FQNEAQ (reference sequence). In DNA, the CDR3 is TGTGCCAGCAGCTTATCCCGGACTTATGAAAAACTGTTTTTT. As protein: CASSLSRTYEKLFF.

The CDR3 here is CASSQAGTGYGYTF. DNA for the CDR3: TGCGCCAGCAGCCAGGCCGGGACAGGTTATGGCTACACCTTC. This chain joins TRBV4-1 and TRBJ1-2; 8 positions agree with TRBD1. CDR1 and CDR2 from the germline V gene are MGHRA and YSYEKL. Unmatched junction bases numbered 5, after V lost 3 bases and J lost 5 bases. CDR3 length: 14 residues.

This clone was seen only a few times. The rearrangement links TRBV5-1 to TRBJ2-7; the match to TRBD1 covers 9 bases. Germline V gene sequence: CDR1 SGHRS, CDR2 YFSETQ. CDR3 length equals 16 residues. V lost 0 bases, J lost 3 bases, and 7 bases stayed unmatched. CDR3 amino acids: CASSLAGTGRSYEQYF. For the CDR3, the DNA is TGCGCCAGCAGCTTGGCAGGGACAGGGAGGAGCTACGAGCAGTACTTC.

The chain combines TRBV5-4 with TRBJ1-2; D may be TRBD1 (6 bases). The CDR3 is made up of 18 amino acids. CDR1 is SGHNT and CDR2 is YYREEE in the germline V gene (reference sequence). V was cut by 3 bases and J by 0 bases, with 21 bases left in between. The CDR3 region has the DNA TGTGCCAGCAGCTGGACCGTACAGGGTCGGTTAGCTAACTATGGCTACACCTTC. This encodes CASSWTVQGRLANYGYTF.

The V gene is TRBV25-1, the J gene TRBJ2-7; 7 nucleotides line up with TRBD2. This CDR3 is built from 14 residues. CDR1 is MGHDK and CDR2 is SYGVNS in the germline V gene. V lost 7 bases, J lost 6 bases, and 12 bases stayed unmatched. The CDR3 bases are TGTGCCAGCACGGCCGCCGGCGGGGGTACCGAGCAGTACTTC. It specifies CASTAAGGGTEQYF.

The chain has TRBV7-2 and TRBJ1-2; 9 positions agree with TRBD1. Germline V gene sequence: CDR1 SGHTA, CDR2 FQGNSA. The length of the CDR3 is 14 residues. V lost 2 bases, J lost 3 bases, and 1 base stayed unmatched. The CDR3 protein is CASSLRTGDYGYTF. Here the CDR3 DNA reads TGTGCCAGCAGCTTAAGGACAGGGGACTATGGCTACACCTTC.

The gene calls are TRBV14 and TRBJ1-1; D perhaps matches TRBD1 (6 bases). CDR3 length: 15 amino acids. The germline V gene has CDR1 SGHDN and CDR2 FVKESK. Trimming stripped 1 base from V and 3 bases from J, with 12 bases between. CDR3 loop: CASSQAPGAYTEAFF. The CDR3 DNA follows: TGTGCCAGCAGCCAAGCCCCAGGGGCGTACACTGAAGCTTTCTTT.

This rearrangement joins TRBV5-1 to TRBJ1-1, with 9 bases lining up with TRBD1. CDR1 and CDR2 from the germline V gene are SGHRS and YFSETQ. Germline trimming cut 2 bases from V and 5 bases from J; bases unmatched to any gene: 10. CDR3 length: 16 residues. CDR3 in amino acids: CASSFNGQGTGTEAFF. CDR3 coding DNA: TGCGCCAGCAGCTTCAACGGACAGGGGACGGGGACTGAAGCTTTCTTT.

This chain joins TRBV4-3 and TRBJ1-3; TRBD1 matches at 7 bases. Germline V lookup: CDR1 LGHNA, CDR2 YSLEER. The CDR3 runs 16 residues. The V and J ends lost 4 bases and 4 bases, in that order; junction bases with no gene match: 10. This CDR3 is CASSPQVPGGGNTIYF. DNA for the CDR3: TGCGCCAGCAGCCCGCAGGTCCCAGGGGGAGGAAACACCATATATTTT.

V usage is TRBV5-1 and J usage is TRBJ1-2, with 8 bases aligning to TRBD1. The CDR3 runs to 15 residues. CDR1 is SGHRS and CDR2 is YFSETQ in the germline V gene. The V segment lost 2 bases and the J segment 4 bases; nucleotides outside the gene matches: 7. The DNA for the CDR3 is TGCGCCAGCAGCTTCTCCTTGACAGGGGTCTATGGCTACACCTTC. Its translation: CASSFSLTGVYGYTF. The full variable domain, in which reference TRBV5-1 and TRBJ1-2 provide the parts outside the CDR3, is KAGVTQTPRYLIKTRGQQVTLSCSPISGHRSVSWYQQTPGQGLQFLFEYFSETQRNKGNFPGRFSGRQFSNSRSEMNVSTLELGDSALYLCASSFSLTGVYGYTFGSGTRLTVV.

The rearrangement joins TRBV7-2 to TRBJ1-6, with D maybe TRBD1 (6 bases). V dropped 3 bases and J dropped 2 bases, with 11 bases sitting between them. Germline assignment: CDR1 SGHTA and CDR2 FQGNSA. The CDR3 runs to 16 residues. The CDR3 region is CASSFLRTAYNSPLHF. The CDR3, as DNA: TGTGCCAGCAGCTTCTTACGGACAGCCTATAATTCACCCCTCCACTTT.

This sequence joins TRBV19 and TRBJ1-2; 7 bases align to TRBD1. The J segment lost 6 bases and the V segment lost 6 bases, leaving 7 bases of the junction unmatched. The CDR3 consists of 13 residues. Looked up from germline, CDR1 is LNHDA and CDR2 is SQIVND (reference sequence). The CDR3 here is CASRATGVNGYTF. CDR3 sequence (DNA): TGTGCCAGTAGAGCCACAGGGGTTAATGGCTACACCTTC.

This chain joins TRBV7-2 and TRBJ1-4; perhaps TRBD1 as D (6 bases). V was cut by 5 bases and J by 7 bases, with 14 bases left in between. The CDR3 is 14 residues long. Germline V gives CDR1 SGHTA, CDR2 FQGNSA. The CDR3 loop is CASSHRDGFEKLFF. The CDR3 DNA follows: TGTGCCAGCAGCCACAGGGATGGTTTTGAAAAACTGTTTTTT.

This chain links TRBV28 with TRBJ2-1; 8 nucleotides match TRBD1. Trimming removed 7 bases from V and 3 bases from J; junction bases left unmatched: 8. The CDR3 is made up of 15 amino acids. The germline V gene has CDR1 MDHEN and CDR2 SYDVKM. CDR3 region: CASTSGQENYNEQFF. In DNA, the CDR3 is TGTGCCAGCACCTCGGGACAGGAAAACTACAATGAGCAGTTCTTC. The entire variable domain, with the rest obtained from reference TRBV28 and TRBJ2-1, is as follows: DVKVTQSSRYLVKRTGEKVFLECVQDMDHENMFWYRQDPGLGLRLIYFSYDVKMKEKGDIPEGYSVSREKKERFSLILESASTNQTSMYLCASTSGQENYNEQFFGPGTRLTVL.